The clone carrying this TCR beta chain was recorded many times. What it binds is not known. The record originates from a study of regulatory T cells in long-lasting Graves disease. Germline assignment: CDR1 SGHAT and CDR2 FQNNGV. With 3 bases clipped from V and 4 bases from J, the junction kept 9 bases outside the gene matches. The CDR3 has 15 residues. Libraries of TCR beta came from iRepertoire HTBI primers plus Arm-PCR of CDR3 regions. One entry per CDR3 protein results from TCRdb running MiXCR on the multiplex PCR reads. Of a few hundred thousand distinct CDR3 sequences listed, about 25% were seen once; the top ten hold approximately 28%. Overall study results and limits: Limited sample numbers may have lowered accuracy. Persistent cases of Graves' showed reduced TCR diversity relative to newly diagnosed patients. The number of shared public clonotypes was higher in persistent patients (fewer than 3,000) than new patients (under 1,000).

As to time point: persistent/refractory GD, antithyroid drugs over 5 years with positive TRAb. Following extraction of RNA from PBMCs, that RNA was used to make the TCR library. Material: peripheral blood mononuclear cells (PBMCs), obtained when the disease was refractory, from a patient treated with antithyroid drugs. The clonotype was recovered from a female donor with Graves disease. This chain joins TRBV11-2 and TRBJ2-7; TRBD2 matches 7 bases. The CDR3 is CASSFGASGLYEQYF. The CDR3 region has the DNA TGTGCCAGCAGCTTTGGCGCTAGCGGACTATACGAGCAGTACTTC.